The source of this T cell receptor beta chain is a study of T cells after yellow fever vaccination. Across the study: SMART-Seq v4 Ultra Low Input handled preparation of low-cell-number fractions.

This clonotype was seen a few times. Its target is unknown. CDR3 size: 15 residues. V lost 3 bases, J lost 3 bases, and 12 bases lay in between. Germline V gene lookup returns CDR1 DFQATT and CDR2 SNEGSKA (reference sequence). Generation of TCR cDNA used 5'RACE template switching (which added a universal primer site and UMIs). TCRdb used MiXCR to reprocess the 5' RACE reads, holding one entry per CDR3 protein. The sample yields some 160,000 distinct CDR3 sequences, under 7.5% seen once. The study, taken as a whole, reports: Few clonotypes appeared in both CD4 and CD8 compartments. At 95% to 98% for CD4 and around 91% for CD8, most primary-vaccination clones showed up again after the booster.

The sample here was CD4+ T cells sorted from PBMCs, taken 5 days after the first yellow fever vaccination. The V gene is TRBV20-1, the J gene TRBJ2-6; D tentatively reads TRBD1 or TRBD2 (5 bases each). This receptor was obtained from a man younger than 35 who received the YFV17D yellow fever vaccine. CDR3 sequence: CSASIGAYGANVLTF. The CDR3 nucleotides are TGCAGTGCTAGCATCGGGGCATATGGGGCCAACGTCCTGACTTTC.